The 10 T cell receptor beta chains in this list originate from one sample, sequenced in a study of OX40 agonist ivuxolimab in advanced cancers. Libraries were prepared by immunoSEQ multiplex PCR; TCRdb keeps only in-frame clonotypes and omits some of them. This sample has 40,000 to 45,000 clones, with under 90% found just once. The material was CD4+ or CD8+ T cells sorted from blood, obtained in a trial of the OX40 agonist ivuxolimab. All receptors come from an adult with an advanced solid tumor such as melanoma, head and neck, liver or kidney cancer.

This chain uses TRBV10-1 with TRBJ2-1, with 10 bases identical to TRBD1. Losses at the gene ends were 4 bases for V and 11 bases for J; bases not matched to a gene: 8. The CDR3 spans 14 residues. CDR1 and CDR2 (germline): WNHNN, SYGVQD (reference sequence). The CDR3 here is CASSGGTGDSKQFF. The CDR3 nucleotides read TGCGCCAGCAGTGGGGGGACAGGGGACTCGAAGCAGTTCTTC.

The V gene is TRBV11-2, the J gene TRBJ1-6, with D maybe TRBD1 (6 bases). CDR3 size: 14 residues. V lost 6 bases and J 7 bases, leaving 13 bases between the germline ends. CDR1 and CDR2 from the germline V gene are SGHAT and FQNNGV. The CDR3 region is CASSSQGLNSPLHF. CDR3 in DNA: TGTGCCAGCAGTTCTCAGGGGCTCAATTCACCCCTCCACTTT. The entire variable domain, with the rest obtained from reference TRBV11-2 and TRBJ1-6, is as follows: EAGVAQSPRYKIIEKRQSVAFWCNPISGHATLYWYQQILGQGPKLLIQFQNNGVVDDSQLPKDRFSAERLKGVDSTLKIQPAKLEDSAVYLCASSSQGLNSPLHFGNGTRLTVT.

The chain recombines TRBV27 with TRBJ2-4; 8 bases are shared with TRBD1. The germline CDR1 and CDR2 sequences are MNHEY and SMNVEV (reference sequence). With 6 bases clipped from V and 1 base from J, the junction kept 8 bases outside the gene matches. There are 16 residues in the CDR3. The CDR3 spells CASSFGQGRAKNIQYF. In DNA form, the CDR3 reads TGTGCCAGCAGCTTCGGACAGGGACGGGCCAAAAACATTCAGTACTTC.

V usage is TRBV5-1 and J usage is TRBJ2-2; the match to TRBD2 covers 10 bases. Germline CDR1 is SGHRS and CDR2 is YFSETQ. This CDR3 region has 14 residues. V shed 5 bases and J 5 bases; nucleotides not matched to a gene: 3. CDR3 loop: CASRGTSDTGELFF. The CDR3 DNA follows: TGCGCCAGCAGGGGGACTAGCGATACCGGGGAGCTGTTTTTT.

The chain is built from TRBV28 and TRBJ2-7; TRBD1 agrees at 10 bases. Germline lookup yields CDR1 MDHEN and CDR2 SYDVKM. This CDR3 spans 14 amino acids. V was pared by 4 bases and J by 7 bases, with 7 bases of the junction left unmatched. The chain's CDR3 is CASSSGTGVWEQYF. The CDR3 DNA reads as TGTGCCAGCAGTTCCGGGACAGGGGTCTGGGAGCAGTACTTC.

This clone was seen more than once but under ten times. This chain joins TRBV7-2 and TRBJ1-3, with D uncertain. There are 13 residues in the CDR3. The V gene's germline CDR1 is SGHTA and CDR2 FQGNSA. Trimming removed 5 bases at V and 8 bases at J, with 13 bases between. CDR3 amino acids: CASSVRRLDTIYF. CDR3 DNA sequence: TGTGCCAGCAGCGTACGCCGGCTCGACACCATATATTTT. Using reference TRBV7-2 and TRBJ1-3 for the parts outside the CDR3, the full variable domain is GAGVSQSPSNKVTEKGKDVELRCDPISGHTALYWYRQSLGQGLEFLIYFQGNSAPDKSGLPSDRFSAERTGGSVSTLTIQRTQQEDSAVYLCASSVRRLDTIYFGEGSWLTVV.

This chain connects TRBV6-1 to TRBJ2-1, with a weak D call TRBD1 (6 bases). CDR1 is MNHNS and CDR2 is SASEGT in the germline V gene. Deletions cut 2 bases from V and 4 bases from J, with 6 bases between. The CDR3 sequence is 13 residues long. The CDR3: CASSEQGYNEQFF. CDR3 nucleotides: TGTGCCAGCAGTGAACAGGGGTACAATGAGCAGTTCTTC.

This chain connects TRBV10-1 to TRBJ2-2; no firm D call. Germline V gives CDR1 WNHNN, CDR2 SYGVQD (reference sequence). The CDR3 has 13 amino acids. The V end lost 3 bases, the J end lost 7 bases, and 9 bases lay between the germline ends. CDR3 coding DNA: TGCGCCAGCAGTGAATATAATGGCGGGGAGCTGTTTTTT. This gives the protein CASSEYNGGELFF.

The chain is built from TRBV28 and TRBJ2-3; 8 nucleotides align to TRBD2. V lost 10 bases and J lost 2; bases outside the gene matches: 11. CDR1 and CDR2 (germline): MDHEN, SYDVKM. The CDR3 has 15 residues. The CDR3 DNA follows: TGTGCCACCTCCGATAGCGGGGATAACACAGATACGCAGTATTTT. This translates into CATSDSGDNTDTQYF.

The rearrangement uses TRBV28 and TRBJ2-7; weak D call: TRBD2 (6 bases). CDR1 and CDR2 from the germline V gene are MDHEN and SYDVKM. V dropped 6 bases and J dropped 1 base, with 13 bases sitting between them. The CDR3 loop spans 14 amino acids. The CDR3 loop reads CASRREAGSYEQYF. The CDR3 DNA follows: TGTGCCAGCAGGCGAGAAGCGGGTTCCTACGAGCAGTACTTC.